This passage covers 10 T cell receptor beta chains from one sample sequenced in a study. Clones were read by immunoSEQ multiplex PCR, and TCRdb kept only the in-frame ones, dropping some. The repertoire holds around 50,000 clones, approximately 93% seen once, with approximately 12% in the top ten. Sequencing was done on a sample of PBMCs. These receptors all stem from a middle-aged man with rheumatoid arthritis.

V usage is TRBV18 and J usage is TRBJ2-5; 10 bases fit TRBD2. This CDR3 has 15 amino acids. V lost 3 bases, J lost 5 bases, and 6 bases stayed unmatched. Germline-derived CDR1 and CDR2 are KGHSH and LQKENI. The CDR3 loop reads CASSPSSGGWETQYF. For the CDR3, the DNA is TGTGCCAGCTCACCTTCTAGCGGGGGCTGGGAGACCCAGTACTTC.

This chain connects TRBV6-4 to TRBJ2-1; possibly TRBD1 for D (6 bases). Germline values: CDR1 MRHNA, CDR2 SNTAGT. This CDR3 comprises 15 residues. Between the trimmed V and J ends, which lost 0 bases and 4 bases, there was a span of 10 bases. The CDR3 loop reads CASSDSGGKYNEQFF. In nucleotides, the CDR3 is TGTGCCAGCAGTGACTCAGGGGGAAAGTACAATGAGCAGTTCTTC.

Written as DNA, the CDR3 is TGTGCCAGCAGCTTCAACCAAGCCACTGAAGCTTTCTTT. It is translated as CASSFNQATEAFF. The genes are TRBV7-2 and TRBJ1-1; D remains unclear. The CDR3 totals 13 residues. Trimming removed 3 bases at V and 4 bases at J, with 9 bases between. Germline V gene lookup returns CDR1 SGHTA and CDR2 FQGNSA. Together with reference TRBV7-2 and TRBJ1-1, the CDR3 gives the full variable domain: GAGVSQSPSNKVTEKGKDVELRCDPISGHTALYWYRQSLGQGLEFLIYFQGNSAPDKSGLPSDRFSAERTGGSVSTLTIQRTQQEDSAVYLCASSFNQATEAFFGQGTRLTVV.

The chain recombines TRBV27 with TRBJ2-7, with 8 bases that match TRBD1. Per germline, CDR1 MNHEY and CDR2 SMNVEV (reference sequence). The CDR3 contains 14 residues. V trimming: 4 bases; J trimming: 5 bases; junction bases outside the gene matches: 7. CDR3 nucleotides: TGTGCCAGCAGTTCGTCCAGGGGGCCCCACGAGCAGTACTTC. It yields the protein CASSSSRGPHEQYF.

J is TRBJ2-1 and V is TRBV18, with 8 bases identical to TRBD2. After removal of 6 bases from V and 6 bases from J, the junction contained 10 bases not matched to a gene. Per the germline V gene, CDR1 is KGHSH and CDR2 is LQKENI. CDR3 length: 15 residues. CDR3 in amino acids: CASSAQRERGNEQFF. As DNA, the CDR3 is TGTGCCAGCTCGGCTCAGCGGGAGAGGGGCAATGAGCAGTTCTTC.

This chain uses TRBV29-1 with TRBJ1-2; no reliable D call. This CDR3 is 12 amino acids long. Germline assignment: CDR1 SQVTM and CDR2 ANQGSEA. The V gene lost 3 bases and the J gene lost 2 bases, with 7 bases spanning the gap. CDR3 residues: CSVDPINYGYTF. DNA of the CDR3: TGCAGCGTTGATCCTATAAACTATGGCTACACCTTC.

V and J are TRBV10-2 and TRBJ2-1, with 8 bases matching TRBD1. V was clipped by 6 bases and J by 9 bases; unmatched bases: 4. The CDR3 covers 12 residues. Germline values: CDR1 WSHSY, CDR2 SAAADI. CDR3 in amino acids: CASSGQGAEQFF. CDR3 DNA: TGCGCCAGCAGCGGACAGGGTGCTGAGCAGTTCTTC.

The chain links TRBV5-1 to TRBJ1-5; D possibly corresponds to TRBD1 (5 bases). The CDR3 is made up of 14 amino acids. Germline V CDR1 and CDR2: SGHRS, YFSETQ. The V and J ends lost 0 bases and 2 bases respectively, with 6 bases between them. Here the CDR3 reads CASSLEGGNQPQHF. For the CDR3, the DNA is TGCGCCAGCAGCTTGGAAGGGGGCAATCAGCCCCAGCATTTT.

CDR3 sequence: CASSLHAVSKSTGELFF. The CDR3 coding sequence is TGCGCCAGCAGCTTGCATGCAGTCTCGAAGTCGACCGGGGAGCTGTTTTTT. This chain uses TRBV5-1 with TRBJ2-2, with D uncertain. The V and J ends lost 1 base and 5 bases respectively, with 18 bases between them. In germline, CDR1 is SGHRS, CDR2 YFSETQ. The CDR3 is 17 residues long.

The chain is built from TRBV7-3 and TRBJ2-1; a possible D gene is TRBD1 (5 bases). Trimming took 0 bases from V and 5 from J, leaving 14 bases between them. The CDR3 is 16 amino acids. Germline V gene sequence: CDR1 SGHTA, CDR2 FQGTGA. CDR3 in DNA: TGTGCCAGCAGCTTAACGGGGTTGAACAGGAACAATGAGCAGTTCTTC. It yields the protein CASSLTGLNRNNEQFF.